There are many counts of the clone carrying this T cell receptor beta chain. Its antigen is still unknown. TCR cDNA molecules were tagged individually, and each one carried a unique molecular identifier. TCRdb used MiXCR to reprocess the 5' RACE reads, holding one entry per CDR3 protein. The sample holds roughly 8,000 distinct CDR3 sequences, about 10% seen once. This entry belongs to a study of spatial heterogeneity in lung cancer. About the study: Detection of beta-chain sequences consistently exceeded that of alpha-chain sequences.

Whole-study findings and limits: Counts that tracked tumor mutation counts were those of expanded intratumoral alpha and beta TCRs.

Time point noted: sample taken at primary tumor resection. Unsorted samples of tumor, nontumor lung or frozen PBMC had their whole RNA sequenced. This specimen was lung tumor tissue, taken at surgery. This receptor was taken from a male donor with early-stage non-small cell lung cancer.

The CDR3 DNA reads TGTGCCAGCTCACCTATTATCTCTGGGGCCAACGTCCTGACTTTC. Amino acids: CASSPIISGANVLTF. The chain employs TRBV18 and TRBJ2-6; D is uncertain. CDR1 is KGHSH, CDR2 LQKENI, per germline. With 3 bases removed from V and 0 bases from J, the gap between germline ends came to 6 bases. The CDR3 length is 15 residues.